This T cell receptor beta chain was profiled in a study of blood T cell repertoires in COVID-19. Assay used: immunoSEQ multiplex PCR; TCRdb lists only in-frame clones, some missing. The sample carries under 65,000 clones, more than 80% recorded once. The sample comprised peripheral blood. The sequence was obtained from a man aged 55 to 70 with COVID-19, enrolled during active disease.

The CDR3 region has the DNA TGTGCCAGCAGTCCCGACAGAGGAACGGGTTGGGGTTCCTACAATGAGCAGTTCTTC. Its protein is CASSPDRGTGWGSYNEQFF. The chain combines TRBV2 with TRBJ2-1, with D perhaps matching TRBD1 (5 bases). V lost 5 bases and J lost 1, with 24 bases in between. CDR1 SNHLY and CDR2 FYNNEI come from the germline V gene. This CDR3 has 19 amino acids.